The sequence of this T cell receptor (beta chain) was determined in a study of technical replicates of blood from several donors. TCRdb's copy holds only in-frame clones and misses some; the assay was immunoSEQ multiplex PCR. Of about 79,000 clones in the sample, more than 90% were seen once. CDR1 MDHEN and CDR2 SYDVKM come from the germline V gene. The trim removed 10 bases at V and 6 bases at J, leaving 10 bases unmatched. The CDR3 consists of 13 residues. The sequence came from a human donor in good health. Some clones in this sample may be carry-over from other donors' samples. The chain couples TRBV28 to TRBJ2-7; TRBD1 matches at 9 bases. Material: T cells isolated from PBMCs. In DNA form, the CDR3 reads TGTGCCACCCTTGGGGGACAGGGTGGCGAGCAGTACTTC. It specifies CATLGGQGGEQYF.